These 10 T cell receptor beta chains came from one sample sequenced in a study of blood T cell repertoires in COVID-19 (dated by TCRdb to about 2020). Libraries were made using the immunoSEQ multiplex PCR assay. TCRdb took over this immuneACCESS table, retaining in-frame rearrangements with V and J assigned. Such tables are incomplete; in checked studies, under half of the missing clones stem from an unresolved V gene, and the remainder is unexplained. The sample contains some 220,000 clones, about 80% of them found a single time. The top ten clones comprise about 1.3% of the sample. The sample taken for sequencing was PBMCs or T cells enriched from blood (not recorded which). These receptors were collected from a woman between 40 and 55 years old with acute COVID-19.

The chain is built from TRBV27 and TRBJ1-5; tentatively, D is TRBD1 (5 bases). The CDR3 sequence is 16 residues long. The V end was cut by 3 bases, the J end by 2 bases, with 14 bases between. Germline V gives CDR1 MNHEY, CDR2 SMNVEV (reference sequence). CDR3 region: CASSLAPQGGNQPQHF. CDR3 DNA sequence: TGTGCCAGCAGTTTGGCTCCCCAAGGGGGCAATCAGCCCCAGCATTTT.

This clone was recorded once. CDR3: CASSLYNSGNTIYF. The CDR3 DNA follows: TGTGCCAGCAGCCTTTACAACTCTGGAAACACCATATATTTT. The chain combines TRBV7-8 with TRBJ1-3; D unresolved. V lost 5 bases, J lost 0 bases, and 8 bases lay in between. The CDR3 runs to 14 residues. CDR1 and CDR2 from the germline V gene are SGHVS and FQNEAQ.

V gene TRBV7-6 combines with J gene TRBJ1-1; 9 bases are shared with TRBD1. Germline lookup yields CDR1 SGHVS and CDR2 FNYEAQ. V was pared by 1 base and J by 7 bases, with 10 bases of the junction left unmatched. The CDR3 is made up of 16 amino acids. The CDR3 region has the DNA TGTGCCAGCAGCTTAGGGATTACAGGGGGCACCAGTGAAGCTTTCTTT. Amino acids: CASSLGITGGTSEAFF. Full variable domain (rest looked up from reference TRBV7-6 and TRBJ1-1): GAGVSQSPRYKVTKRGQDVALRCDPISGHVSLYWYRQALGQGPEFLTYFNYEAQQDKSGLPNDRFSAERPEGSISTLTIQRTEQRDSAMYRCASSLGITGGTSEAFFGQGTRLTVV.

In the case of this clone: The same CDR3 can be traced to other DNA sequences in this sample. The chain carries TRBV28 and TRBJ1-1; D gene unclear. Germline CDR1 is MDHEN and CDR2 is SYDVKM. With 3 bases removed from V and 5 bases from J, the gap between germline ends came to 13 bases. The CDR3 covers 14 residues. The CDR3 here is CASSLSPGGTEAFF. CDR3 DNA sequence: TGTGCCAGCAGTTTGTCCCCAGGAGGAACTGAAGCTTTCTTT.

The CDR3 here is CAWRDRARGANTGELFF. CDR3 sequence (DNA): TGTGCCTGGAGAGACAGGGCTAGGGGAGCGAACACCGGGGAGCTGTTTTTT. This chain links TRBV30 with TRBJ2-2; TRBD1 agrees at 7 bases. Germline assignment: CDR1 GTSNPN and CDR2 SVGIG (reference sequence). Trimming removed 3 bases from V and 0 bases from J; junction bases left unmatched: 10. CDR3 size: 17 residues.

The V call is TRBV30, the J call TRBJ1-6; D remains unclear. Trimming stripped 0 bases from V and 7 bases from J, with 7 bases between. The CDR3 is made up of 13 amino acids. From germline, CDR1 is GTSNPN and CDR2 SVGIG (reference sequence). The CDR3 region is CAWSVQLNSPLHF. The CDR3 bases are TGTGCCTGGAGTGTACAGCTGAATTCACCCCTCCACTTT.

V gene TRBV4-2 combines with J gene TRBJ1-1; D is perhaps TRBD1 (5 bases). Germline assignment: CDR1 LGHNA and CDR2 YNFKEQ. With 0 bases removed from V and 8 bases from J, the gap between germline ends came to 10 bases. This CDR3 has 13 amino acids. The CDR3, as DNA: TGTGCCAGCAGCCAAGACTCGAACAGGGAAGCTTTCTTT. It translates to CASSQDSNREAFF.

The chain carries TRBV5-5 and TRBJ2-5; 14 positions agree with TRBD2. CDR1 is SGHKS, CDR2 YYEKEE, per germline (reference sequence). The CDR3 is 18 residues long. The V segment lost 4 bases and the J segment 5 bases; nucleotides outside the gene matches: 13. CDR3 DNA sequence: TGTGCCAGCAGCCCTCGGCTGACTAGCGGGAGGGCCGGGGAGACCCAGTACTTC. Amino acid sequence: CASSPRLTSGRAGETQYF.

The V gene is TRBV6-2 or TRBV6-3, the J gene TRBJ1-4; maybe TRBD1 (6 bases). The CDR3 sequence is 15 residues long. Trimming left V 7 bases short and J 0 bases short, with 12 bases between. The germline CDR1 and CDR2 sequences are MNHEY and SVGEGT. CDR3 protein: CASIPQGTTNEKLFF. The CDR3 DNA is TGTGCCAGCATCCCTCAGGGGACAACTAATGAAAAACTGTTTTTT.

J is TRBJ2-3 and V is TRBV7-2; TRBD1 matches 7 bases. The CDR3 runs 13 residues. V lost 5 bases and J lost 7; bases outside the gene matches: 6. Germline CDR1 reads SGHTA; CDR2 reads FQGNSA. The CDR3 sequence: CASSQRGPNTQYF. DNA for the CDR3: TGTGCCAGCAGCCAGAGGGGGCCAAATACGCAGTATTTT.